These 6 T cell receptor beta chains share one sample of origin, sequenced in a study of cytomegalovirus exposure and HLA in healthy donors. Both 60 Vbeta primers and 13 Jbeta primers went into the PCR. The method was immunoSEQ multiplex PCR; TCRdb's version includes in-frame clones alone and lacks a portion of them. The repertoire holds 200,000 or so clones, roughly 80% seen once, with 2.1% in the top ten. The sample consisted of PBMCs. The origin of the receptors is a woman under 40 in good health and CMV-seropositive.

The chain uses TRBV13 and TRBJ1-2, with 12 bases identical to TRBD1. J was trimmed by 3 bases and V by 5 bases; bases with no gene match: 10. CDR1 is PRHDT and CDR2 is FYEKMQ in the germline V gene (reference sequence). The CDR3 totals 17 residues. CDR3 sequence (DNA): TGTGCCAGCAGCCAGACGCCGGGGACAGGGGGCGACTATGGCTACACCTTC. It specifies CASSQTPGTGGDYGYTF.

The V and J genes are TRBV4-3 and TRBJ1-2, with TRBD1 as a possible D gene (5 bases). Germline CDR1 and CDR2: LGHNA and YSLEER. V lost 4 bases and J 4 bases, leaving 16 bases between the germline ends. The CDR3 is 15 residues long. CDR3 region: CASSPQIDSFYGYTF. DNA for the CDR3: TGCGCCAGCAGCCCTCAGATCGACAGTTTCTATGGCTACACCTTC.

V usage is TRBV18 and J usage is TRBJ2-5; the match to TRBD1 covers 9 bases. The DNA matches TRBJ2-7 better at its end, which makes the J call doubtful. This CDR3 has 15 residues. Germline lookup yields CDR1 KGHSH and CDR2 LQKENI. CDR3 residues: CASSPGTGRFSEQYF. The CDR3 region has the DNA TGTGCCAGCTCACCCGGGACAGGGAGGTTTTCCGAGCAGTACTTC.

This clone appeared a single time. This rearrangement joins TRBV18 to TRBJ1-2, with D hard to call. The CDR3 sequence is 12 residues long. From germline, CDR1 is KGHSH and CDR2 LQKENI. V lost 5 bases to trimming and J lost 6 bases, with 10 bases between them. CDR3 in DNA: TGTGCCAGCTCAAACCTTCGGGATGGCTACACCTTC. Amino acid sequence: CASSNLRDGYTF.

The chain employs TRBV10-3 and TRBJ2-5; the D gene is possibly TRBD2 (6 bases). V was clipped by 0 bases and J by 7 bases, with 9 bases between them. Germline loops: CDR1 ENHRY, CDR2 SYGVKD. The CDR3 has 13 amino acids. Here the CDR3 DNA reads TGTGCCATCAGTGAGTCGGGGGGAGGGACCCAGTACTTC. This gives the protein CAISESGGGTQYF.

The chain employs TRBV18 and TRBJ1-2; D is ambiguous. The CDR3 runs to 14 residues. The V and J ends lost 4 bases and 8 bases respectively, with 17 bases between them. From germline, CDR1 is KGHSH and CDR2 LQKENI. The CDR3 spells CASSLSEGPGGYTF. The CDR3 nucleotides are TGTGCCAGCTCACTGAGCGAGGGTCCGGGCGGCTACACCTTC.